Below, one T cell receptor (beta chain) is given with its context. The target antigen is unknown. PCR used 60 Vbeta primers and 13 Jbeta primers. Assay: immunoSEQ multiplex PCR; the TCRdb copy retains only in-frame clones and omits some. Of 180,000 or so clones listed, more than 70% are singletons. Germline V gene data show CDR1 as MNHNS and CDR2 as SASEGT. Deletions cut 5 bases from V and 2 bases from J, with 10 bases between. The CDR3 is 14 residues long. These data originate in a study of cytomegalovirus exposure and HLA in healthy donors. Study background: There were 85 million or so unique TCRs (from HLA-typed donors) in an early data release. The study placed 70% to 85% of its 398 genotyped donors in the Caucasian-associated ancestry cluster.

Study observations and caveats: As confirmed in vitro, three CMV-associated chains were specific for CMV antigens. Previously analyzed data showed that most TCR beta V segments were productive at a frequency of about 87% or about 30%.

The sample taken for sequencing was PBMCs. The receptor's source is a woman aged 40 to 50 in good health and CMV-seropositive. The chain couples TRBV6-1 to TRBJ1-3, with D maybe TRBD1 (6 bases). The CDR3 loop is CASSPGAPGNTIYF. CDR3 DNA sequence: TGTGCCAGCAGTCCAGGGGCTCCTGGAAACACCATATATTTT.